This T cell receptor beta chain was captured by sequencing in a study of T cells after yellow fever vaccination (dated by TCRdb to the late 2010s). With respect to the entire study: The SMART-Seq v4 Ultra Low Input RNA kit was used to prepare libraries from fractions with low cell numbers. Blood samples were taken at several timepoints before and after primary and secondary immunization, and bulk PBMC replicates and cell subsets were isolated. To follow T-cell clones before and after primary and booster YFV17D yellow fever vaccination, bulk TCR alpha and beta repertoires were sequenced over time. Two healthy male donors, one aged 18 to 29 and one aged 30 to 40 years, were included in the cohort. Study-wide conclusions, independent of this receptor: Because the study included only a couple of donors, the extent to which the findings can be generalized is limited. Compared with the primary T-cell response, the secondary T-cell response was weaker but faster, peaking on day 5 rather than day 15. A small fraction of clonotypes showed up in both the CD4 and CD8 compartments, probably as a result of convergent recombination. After the booster, most of the clones that had expanded following primary vaccination were detected again (almost 98% of CD4 and 85% to 90% of CD8), which suggests that memory was broadly maintained. FACS-sorted repertoires could contain abundant contaminating clonotypes from the bulk population, so computational filtering was required.

As concerns this clonotype: Its specific antigen is unknown. Compared with germline, one end of the junction differs, possibly owing to a read error.

CDR1 KGHSH and CDR2 LQKENI are derived from the germline V gene. Including the terminal cysteine and phenylalanine, the CDR3 comprises 12 residues. CDR3 DNA only is kept here, 36 bases in frame from base 1. In light of the paper, this sample's treatment or condition label describes: live attenuated yellow fever vaccine strain. A standard Ficoll-Paque protocol was used to isolate PBMCs from peripheral blood. Dynabeads CD4 and CD8 positive selection kits were used to isolate the CD4 and CD8 T-cell fractions. TriZol was used to extract RNA from bulk PBMCs, from CD4 and CD8 fractions, and from dextramer-positive and dextramer-negative fractions. TCRdb names Illumina NovaSeq 6000 as the instrument used. TCR cDNA was synthesized by 5'RACE template switching, through which a universal primer site and unique molecular identifiers were introduced. Priming of cDNA synthesis was performed from both the TCR alpha and TCR beta constant segments. Library amplification involved two PCR steps, and the second step added sample barcodes and sequencing adapters. Sequencing of the libraries was done on either Illumina HiSeq 2500 (2x100 bp) or NovaSeq (2x150 bp). The original methods were these. MIGEC handled demultiplexing of reads and collapsing into UMI consensus sequences, while MiXCR performed V(D)J alignment. Using edgeR on replicate PBMC samples, clonotypes were called vaccine-responding if FDR was below 0.01 and the log2 fold change was above 5 up to day 15. Bulk clonotypes were assigned CD4 or CD8 identity according to which sequenced CD4 or CD8 repertoire held them at higher abundance. Starting from the raw public reads, TCRdb applied fastp trimming at Q25, assembled clones with MiXCR and retained in-frame beta chains. Rows matching on CDR3 protein sequence are summarized as one entry with the most common DNA and genes. TCRdb, not the authors, supplied the V and J calls. The sample table records 95,000 to 100,000 distinct CDR3 sequences; about 6% of these occur just once. Over 40% of the sample is held by the ten biggest clonotypes.

The chain links TRBV18 with TRBJ1-1; no D gene call is confident. Sequencing used CD8+ T cells sorted from PBMCs, obtained 10 days after the yellow fever booster vaccination. This TCR came from a man younger than 35 who received the YFV17D yellow fever vaccine. The CDR3 protein: CASSPPNPEAFF. In nucleotide form, the sequence is TGTGCCAGCTCACCACCGAACCCTGAAGCTTTCTTT. Reference TRBV18 and TRBJ1-1 proteins supply the regions before and after the CDR3; the full variable domain is: NAGVMQNPRHLVRRRGQEARLRCSPMKGHSHVYWYRQLPEEGLKFMVYLQKENIIDESGMPKERFSAEFPKEGPSILRIQQVVRGDSAAYFCASSPPNPEAFFGQGTRLTVV.